Listed below are T cell receptor beta chains from one sample, sequenced in a study of shared clonotypes between healthy human individuals. Only in-frame clones appear in the TCRdb table, and some are missing; sequencing was by immunoSEQ multiplex PCR. The table shows some 2,000,000 clones, with over 85% occurring only once. Material: naive CD4+ T cells sorted from blood. The receptor set was obtained from a man younger than 35 in good health. Both conserved end residues are part of each CDR3. The D gene is left open where the match is weak. The size field is filled for only some rows; it gives once, few, many or a size class.

V,D,J,size,DNA,CDR3
TRBV11-2,NA,TRBJ2-7,NA,TGTGCCAGCAGCTTAGATGTGAACTCCTACGAGCAGTACTTC,CASSLDVNSYEQYF
TRBV29-1,TRBD1,TRBJ1-1,NA,TGCAGCGTCCTACAGGGGTGGACTGAAGCTTTCTTT,CSVLQGWTEAFF
TRBV18,TRBD2,TRBJ2-3,NA,TGTGCCAGCTCACCACCGGGACTAGCGGGAGGGGATACGCAGTATTTT,CASSPPGLAGGDTQYF
TRBV6-6,NA,TRBJ1-5,NA,TGTGCCAGCAGTTACGGACAGATTTATCAGCCCCAGCATTTT,CASSYGQIYQPQHF
TRBV15,NA,TRBJ1-3,NA,TGTGCCACCAGCAGAGACGTAATCTCTGGAAACACCATATATTTT,CATSRDVISGNTIYF
TRBV30,TRBD2,TRBJ2-3,NA,TGTGCCTGGCGGACTAGCGGGGGCACAGATACGCAGTATTTT,CAWRTSGGTDTQYF
TRBV18,NA,TRBJ1-4,NA,TGTGCCAGCTCACCGATGGCCGACGCAACTAATGAAAAACTGTTTTTT,CASSPMADATNEKLFF
TRBV6-5,NA,TRBJ1-2,NA,TGTGCCAGCAGTTACTCGAACAGTTGGGCCTATGGCTACACCTTC,CASSYSNSWAYGYTF
TRBV30,NA,TRBJ2-6,NA,TGTGCCTGGAGTTTGGACCCTGGGGCCAACGTCCTGACTTTC,CAWSLDPGANVLTF
TRBV18,TRBD1,TRBJ2-7,NA,TGTGCCAGCTCGCCGGTGGGGACAGACTACGAGCAGTACTTC,CASSPVGTDYEQYF
TRBV9,TRBD1,TRBJ1-1,NA,TGTGCCAGCAGCGTAGCAGGGGGTCGAGCTTTCTTT,CASSVAGGRAFF
TRBV28,NA,TRBJ1-1,once,TGTGCCAGCACCGAAAGGGGGAGGTTTGAAGCTTTCTTT,CASTERGRFEAFF
TRBV7-7,NA,TRBJ2-3,NA,TGTGCTAGCAGCTTAGCTCAGTCAGATACGCAGTATTTT,CASSLAQSDTQYF
TRBV14,NA,TRBJ2-7,NA,TGTGCCAGCAGCCCCCTAGGTAGCGGACCCTACGAGCAGTACTTC,CASSPLGSGPYEQYF
TRBV2,NA,TRBJ2-7,NA,TGTGCCAGCAGTGACAGGGAAATGTACGAGCAGTACTTC,CASSDREMYEQYF
TRBV5-1,NA,TRBJ1-1,once,TGCGCCAGCAGCTTGGTTCCAGGGGCGAGAACTGAAGCTTTCTTT,CASSLVPGARTEAFF
TRBV9,NA,TRBJ2-5,NA,TGTGCCAGCAGCGTAGGGGCAGAGACCCAGTACTTC,CASSVGAETQYF
TRBV27,NA,TRBJ2-3,once,TGTGCCAGCAGTTTTCGGGTGAGCACAGATACGCAGTATTTT,CASSFRVSTDTQYF
TRBV7-9,NA,TRBJ2-1,NA,TGTGCCAGCAGCTTAGTAGGAGAGCAGTTCTTC,CASSLVGEQFF
TRBV5-4,TRBD1,TRBJ1-2,once,TGTGCCAGCAGGTCGACAGGGGGCTCGGACGGCTACACCTTC,CASRSTGGSDGYTF
TRBV18,TRBD1,TRBJ1-6,once,TGTGCCAGCGACGGGACAGGGGGCTCCAATTCACCCCTCCACTTT,CASDGTGGSNSPLHF
TRBV30,TRBD2,TRBJ2-5,NA,TGTGCCTGGAGGCGGGGGGCTGGGGCGGAGACCCAGTACTTC,CAWRRGAGAETQYF